This record covers a single T cell receptor (beta chain). No antigen is known for it. The data were obtained in a study of shared clonotypes between healthy human individuals. The study's findings and limits: Larger estimated richness was generally seen in naive subsets than in memory subsets. Several donors showed sharing of approximately 5% of naive CD4 clonotypes.

Assay: immunoSEQ multiplex PCR; the TCRdb copy retains only in-frame clones and omits some. This sample has about 680,000 clones, with around 73% found just once. The CDR3 length is 14 residues. Trimming removed 5 bases from V and 3 bases from J, with 14 bases in between. Germline assignment: CDR1 SGHRS and CDR2 YFSETQ. V usage is TRBV5-1 and J usage is TRBJ1-1; the D gene is possibly TRBD1 (5 bases). The sample was memory CD4+ T cells sorted from blood. Subset reported: CD45RA-negative fraction. The TCR sequence derives from a woman aged 25 to 45 in good health. CDR3 in DNA: TGCGCCAGCAGTCTCGGGGGGGAGTACACTGAAGCTTTCTTT. It translates to CASSLGGEYTEAFF.